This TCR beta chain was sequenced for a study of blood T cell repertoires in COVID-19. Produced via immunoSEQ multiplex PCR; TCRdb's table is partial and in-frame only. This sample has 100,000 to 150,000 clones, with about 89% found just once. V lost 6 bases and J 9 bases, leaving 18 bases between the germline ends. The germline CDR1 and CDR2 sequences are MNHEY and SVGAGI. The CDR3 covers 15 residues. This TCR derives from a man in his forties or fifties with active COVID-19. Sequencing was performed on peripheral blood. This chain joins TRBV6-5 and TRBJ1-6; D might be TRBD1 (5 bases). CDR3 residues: CASSTFGQGSSPLHF. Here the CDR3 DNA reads TGTGCCAGCAGCACTTTTGGTCAGGGCAGTTCACCCCTCCACTTT.